These 16 T cell receptor beta chains were all obtained from the same sample, sequenced in a study of blood T cell repertoires in COVID-19. Libraries were prepared by immunoSEQ multiplex PCR; TCRdb keeps only in-frame clonotypes and omits some of them. The data contain 100,000 to 110,000 clones, about nine tenths of them singletons. The sequencing sample was made of peripheral blood. All receptors come from a man aged 50 to 59 with active COVID-19.

This sequence joins TRBV24-1 and TRBJ2-1, with TRBD2 matching over 14 bases. The CDR3 runs 15 residues. Germline lookup yields CDR1 KGHDR and CDR2 SFDVKD. Trimming at V came to 4 bases and at J to 15 bases, leaving 10 bases not matched to a gene. CDR3 DNA sequence: TGTGCCACCAGTGACGGGACTAGCGGGAGTACATCTAGGTTCTTC. This translates into CATSDGTSGSTSRFF.

The chain has TRBV7-2 and TRBJ2-1; 8 bases agree with TRBD2. The V segment lost 5 bases and the J segment 4 bases; nucleotides outside the gene matches: 7. The CDR3 contains 15 residues. CDR1 and CDR2 from the germline V gene are SGHTA and FQGNSA. CDR3 sequence (DNA): TGTGCCAGCAGCCCTATAAGCGGGAGTTACAATGAGCAGTTCTTC. It translates to CASSPISGSYNEQFF. The full variable domain, with the rest looked up from reference TRBV7-2 and TRBJ2-1, is GAGVSQSPSNKVTEKGKDVELRCDPISGHTALYWYRQSLGQGLEFLIYFQGNSAPDKSGLPSDRFSAERTGGSVSTLTIQRTQQEDSAVYLCASSPISGSYNEQFFGPGTRLTVL.

The chain carries TRBV6-6 and TRBJ1-5; the D is unclear. The V end was cut by 0 bases, the J end by 3 bases, with 6 bases between. Germline V gene data show CDR1 as MNHNY and CDR2 as SVGAGI (reference sequence). CDR3 length: 14 amino acids. The CDR3 DNA reads as TGTGCCAGCAGTTACTCGAGTCTCAATCAGCCCCAGCATTTT. Residues: CASSYSSLNQPQHF.

This chain joins TRBV15 and TRBJ2-7, with 7 bases matching TRBD1. Germline assignment: CDR1 LNHNV and CDR2 YYDKDF (reference sequence). V shed 3 bases and J 6 bases; nucleotides not matched to a gene: 8. CDR3 length equals 14 residues. The CDR3 sequence is CATSRPGQRREQYF. The DNA of the CDR3 is TGTGCCACCAGCAGGCCGGGACAGCGTCGCGAGCAGTACTTC.

The rearrangement joins TRBV2 to TRBJ2-3; 8 nucleotides match TRBD2. The CDR3 is 14 amino acids. V trimming: 8 bases; J trimming: 3 bases; junction bases outside the gene matches: 7. Germline loops: CDR1 SNHLY, CDR2 FYNNEI. The DNA of the CDR3 is TGTGCCAGCGAGGTACGGGGGGGGACAGATACGCAGTATTTT. Encoded protein: CASEVRGGTDTQYF.

V gene TRBV6-6 combines with J gene TRBJ2-3, with TRBD1 identical over 10 bases. The V and J ends lost 5 bases and 0 bases, in that order; junction bases with no gene match: 11. The CDR3 runs 18 residues. Germline V gives CDR1 MNHNY, CDR2 SVGAGI (reference sequence). CDR3 loop: CASSLLRGTGVSTDTQYF. The CDR3 DNA follows: TGTGCCAGCAGTCTCCTCCGGGGGACAGGGGTGAGCACAGATACGCAGTATTTT.

The rearrangement uses TRBV21-1 and TRBJ2-2; the table's D call TRBD2 went unverified against the DNA. TRBV21-1 is reported as a pseudogene. This CDR3 has 19 amino acids. This CDR3 is CASSKGGDNGRPNTGELFF. The CDR3 DNA is TGTGCCAGCAGCAAAGGAGGTGATAACGGGAGGCCGAACACCGGGGAGCTGTTTTTT.

This sequence joins TRBV7-9 and TRBJ2-5; D is perhaps TRBD1 (6 bases). The V end was cut by 4 bases, the J end by 5 bases, with 11 bases between. CDR3 length: 13 residues. Germline CDR1 and CDR2: SEHNR and FQNEAQ (reference sequence). The CDR3 is CASSSRQVETQYF. In DNA, the CDR3 is TGTGCCAGCAGCTCAAGACAGGTCGAGACCCAGTACTTC.

The V and J genes are TRBV2 and TRBJ1-6, with 7 bases identical to TRBD1. The V gene's germline CDR1 is SNHLY and CDR2 FYNNEI. This CDR3 contains 14 residues. The trim removed 6 bases at V and 8 bases at J, leaving 7 bases unmatched. CDR3: CASRLTGLYSPLHF. CDR3 in DNA: TGTGCCAGCAGACTGACAGGGTTGTATTCACCCCTCCACTTT.

The rearrangement links TRBV5-8 to TRBJ2-7; weak D call: TRBD2 (5 bases). Germline V gives CDR1 SGHTS, CDR2 YDEGEE. V gave up 3 bases and J gave up 6 bases, with 10 bases separating them. This CDR3 spans 12 amino acids. The CDR3 sequence is CASSSFRGEQYV. The CDR3 DNA follows: TGTGCCAGCAGCTCCTTCCGGGGCGAGCAGTACGTC.

The chain couples TRBV15 to TRBJ2-1, with a weak D call TRBD2 (6 bases). The germline CDR1 and CDR2 sequences are LNHNV and YYDKDF (reference sequence). Trimming removed 3 bases at V and 0 bases at J, with 9 bases between. The CDR3 totals 15 residues. The CDR3: CATSSLASSYNEQFF. CDR3 nucleotides: TGTGCCACCAGCAGTCTAGCGAGCTCCTACAATGAGCAGTTCTTC.

V and J are TRBV6-5 and TRBJ2-1, with D possibly being TRBD1 (6 bases). CDR1 is MNHEY and CDR2 is SVGAGI in the germline V gene. The CDR3 runs to 14 residues. Trimming took off 8 bases at V and 5 bases at J, with 16 bases between the two ends. CDR3 DNA: TGTGCCAGCGGACAGTATATGTCCCACAATGAGCAGTTCTTC. It translates to CASGQYMSHNEQFF.

The chain combines TRBV5-6 with TRBJ1-2; D remains ambiguous. Per the germline V gene, CDR1 is SGHDT and CDR2 is YYEEEE. Trimming removed 5 bases from V and 5 bases from J, with 16 bases in between. The CDR3 is made up of 14 amino acids. The CDR3 reads CASSIGMTTYGYTF. CDR3 bases: TGTGCCAGCAGTATAGGGATGACTACATATGGCTACACCTTC.

The chain uses TRBV4-2 and TRBJ1-3; possible D gene TRBD1, 6 bases. Trimming cost V 0 bases and J 0 bases, with 12 bases left between them. Germline loops: CDR1 LGHNA, CDR2 YNFKEQ. This CDR3 contains 17 residues. This CDR3 is CASSQDTGPLSGNTIYF. The CDR3 coding sequence is TGTGCCAGCAGCCAAGATACAGGGCCCCTCTCTGGAAACACCATATATTTT.

V and J are TRBV20-1 and TRBJ1-2, with D maybe TRBD1 (6 bases). The germline V gene encodes CDR1 DFQATT and CDR2 SNEGSKA (reference sequence). This CDR3 has 12 amino acids. Trimming removed 3 bases at V and 3 bases at J, with 8 bases between. CDR3 residues: CSASQGHYGYTF. The CDR3 DNA follows: TGCAGTGCTAGTCAGGGGCACTATGGCTACACCTTC.

This rearrangement joins TRBV7-2 to TRBJ2-3; 12 positions match TRBD2. Germline CDR1 and CDR2: SGHTA and FQGNSA. The V and J ends lost 5 bases and 2 bases, in that order; junction bases with no gene match: 5. The CDR3 runs 16 residues. CDR3 nucleotide sequence: TGTGCCAGCAGCACGGGACTAGCGGGTTTCACAGATACGCAGTATTTT. Its translation: CASSTGLAGFTDTQYF.